This entry lists 19 T cell receptor beta chains sequenced from one sample in a study of OX40 agonist ivuxolimab in advanced cancers. Some clones are missing from TCRdb's copy, which holds only in-frame ones; the method was immunoSEQ multiplex PCR. The sample consists of about 52,000 clones, 75% to 90% of them appearing once. The sequencing used CD4+ or CD8+ T cells sorted from blood, collected in a trial of the OX40 agonist ivuxolimab. The source of these receptors is an adult with an advanced solid tumor such as melanoma, head and neck, liver or kidney cancer.

This chain joins TRBV2 and TRBJ2-7; D may be TRBD1 or TRBD2 (5 bases each). Looked up from germline, CDR1 is SNHLY and CDR2 is FYNNEI. The CDR3 spans 15 residues. The V and J ends lost 1 base and 3 bases respectively, with 13 bases between them. The CDR3 DNA reads TGTGCCAGCAGTGAAGATGGGGGATCTAACTACGAGCAGTACTTC. Its translation: CASSEDGGSNYEQYF. The full variable domain, rest sourced from reference TRBV2 and TRBJ2-7, is EPEVTQTPSHQVTQMGQEVILRCVPISNHLYFYWYRQILGQKVEFLVSFYNNEISEKSEIFDDQFSVERPDGSNFTLKIRSTKLEDSAMYFCASSEDGGSNYEQYFGPGTRLTVT.

In its sample, this clone was seen once. The rearrangement uses TRBV10-2 and TRBJ1-1; D is ambiguous. The CDR3 sequence is 12 residues long. Germline assignment: CDR1 WSHSY and CDR2 SAAADI. Trimming cost V 2 bases and J 6 bases, with 7 bases left between them. The CDR3 DNA reads as TGCGCCAGCAGTGAGCCGGCCCCTGAAGCTTTCTTT. This codes for CASSEPAPEAFF.

V gene TRBV27 combines with J gene TRBJ1-2; 11 bases align to TRBD1. The CDR3 has 15 residues. V dropped 3 bases and J dropped 0; count of bases not matched to a gene: 0. Germline-derived CDR1 and CDR2 are MNHEY and SMNVEV (reference sequence). The CDR3 loop reads CASSLGQGANYGYTF. In nucleotides, the CDR3 is TGTGCCAGCAGTTTGGGACAGGGGGCTAACTATGGCTACACCTTC.

CDR3 in amino acids: CASSLARVRFQETQYF. As DNA, the CDR3 is TGTGCCAGCAGCTTAGCGCGTGTGAGGTTCCAAGAGACCCAGTACTTC. The chain has TRBV7-6 and TRBJ2-5; D ambiguous. Trimming cost V 0 bases and J 1 base, with 12 bases left between them. Germline CDR1 reads SGHVS; CDR2 reads FNYEAQ. CDR3 length: 16 amino acids. Combining the CDR3 with reference TRBV7-6 and TRBJ2-5 gives the whole variable domain GAGVSQSPRYKVTKRGQDVALRCDPISGHVSLYWYRQALGQGPEFLTYFNYEAQQDKSGLPNDRFSAERPEGSISTLTIQRTEQRDSAMYRCASSLARVRFQETQYFGPGTRLLVL.

This sequence joins TRBV29-1 and TRBJ2-7; 8 positions agree with TRBD1. The CDR3 loop spans 13 amino acids. Germline V CDR1 and CDR2: SQVTM, ANQGSEA. V trimming: 7 bases; J trimming: 1 base; junction bases outside the gene matches: 6. This CDR3 is CSAMTGESYEQYF. The CDR3 region has the DNA TGCAGCGCGATGACAGGGGAATCCTACGAGCAGTACTTC.

The chain combines TRBV19 with TRBJ1-1; D is perhaps TRBD1 (5 bases). The CDR3 consists of 13 residues. The germline gives CDR1 LNHDA, CDR2 SQIVND (reference sequence). With 3 bases removed from V and 4 bases from J, the gap between germline ends came to 9 bases. The DNA of the CDR3 is TGTGCCAGTAGTATGTCAGGGTTCACTGAAGCTTTCTTT. This sequence encodes CASSMSGFTEAFF.

This clone was found once. V gene TRBV27 combines with J gene TRBJ2-7; maybe TRBD1 (6 bases). This CDR3 comprises 15 residues. Germline lookup yields CDR1 MNHEY and CDR2 SMNVEV (reference sequence). V gave up 0 bases and J gave up 0 bases, with 9 bases separating them. The CDR3 DNA follows: TGTGCCAGCAGTTTATCGAACAGGGTCTCCTACGAGCAGTACTTC. Amino acid sequence: CASSLSNRVSYEQYF.

This sequence joins TRBV2 and TRBJ2-1, with TRBD2 matching over 8 bases. This CDR3 region has 16 residues. From germline, CDR1 is SNHLY and CDR2 FYNNEI. V dropped 0 bases and J dropped 8; count of bases not matched to a gene: 9. This CDR3 reads CASSEALTGGQDEQFF. CDR3 bases: TGTGCCAGCAGTGAAGCGCTAACGGGGGGGCAGGATGAGCAGTTCTTC.

This sequence joins TRBV19 and TRBJ1-1; D unresolved. The CDR3 is made up of 12 amino acids. Trimming stripped 7 bases from V and 1 base from J, with 7 bases between. Germline values: CDR1 LNHDA, CDR2 SQIVND (reference sequence). Here the CDR3 DNA reads TGTGCCAGTACTTACGCGAACACTGAAGCTTTCTTT. It is translated as CASTYANTEAFF.

The rearrangement joins TRBV29-1 to TRBJ2-2; 10 bases match TRBD1. From germline, CDR1 is SQVTM and CDR2 ANQGSEA. The V segment lost 5 bases and the J segment 4 bases; nucleotides outside the gene matches: 4. The CDR3 totals 14 residues. The CDR3 reads CSVLTGGGTGELFF. In DNA, the CDR3 is TGCAGCGTTTTGACAGGGGGCGGCACCGGGGAGCTGTTTTTT.

J is TRBJ1-1 and V is TRBV6-5, with D tentatively TRBD1 (5 bases). Germline V gene data show CDR1 as MNHEY and CDR2 as SVGAGI. Deletions cut 2 bases from V and 3 bases from J, with 16 bases between. The CDR3 is made up of 16 amino acids. CDR3 residues: CASSYANPGSYTEAFF. The CDR3 nucleotides read TGTGCCAGCAGTTACGCCAATCCAGGGTCATACACTGAAGCTTTCTTT.

DNA for the CDR3: TGTGCCAGCAGTCCCCGGCGCAGCGGCGGCGGGGAGCTGTTTTTT. Protein product: CASSPRRSGGGELFF. V is TRBV6-1 and J is TRBJ2-2; the D gene is possibly TRBD2 (5 bases). Between the trimmed V and J ends, which lost 5 bases and 7 bases, there was a span of 17 bases. The CDR3 totals 15 residues. Germline V gives CDR1 MNHNS, CDR2 SASEGT.

The chain combines TRBV7-9 with TRBJ2-6; a possible D gene is TRBD2 (7 bases). The germline V and J ends were trimmed by 3 bases and 0 bases, with 15 bases remaining between them. The CDR3 is 18 amino acids. Per the germline V gene, CDR1 is SEHNR and CDR2 is FQNEAQ (reference sequence). This chain's CDR3 is CASSFGGPVTSGANVLTF. The CDR3, as DNA: TGTGCCAGCAGCTTCGGGGGGCCCGTCACCTCTGGGGCCAACGTCCTGACTTTC.

The chain carries TRBV29-1 and TRBJ2-2, with D possibly being TRBD1 or TRBD2 (6 bases each). Germline assignment: CDR1 SQVTM and CDR2 ANQGSEA. The CDR3 is 13 residues long. Trimming took off 3 bases at V and 6 bases at J, with 11 bases between the two ends. CDR3: CSVERGAPGELFF. The CDR3, as DNA: TGCAGCGTTGAGAGGGGGGCCCCCGGGGAGCTGTTTTTT.

The chain combines TRBV29-1 with TRBJ2-3; perhaps TRBD1 as D (6 bases). CDR1 is SQVTM, CDR2 ANQGSEA, per germline. The CDR3 loop spans 16 amino acids. V lost 2 bases and J lost 3, with 18 bases in between. The CDR3 region is CSVESLGWGLTDTQYF. In DNA form, the CDR3 reads TGCAGCGTTGAATCACTAGGATGGGGGCTTACAGATACGCAGTATTTT.

The rearrangement joins TRBV5-6 to TRBJ2-3; D is unresolved. The germline V gene has CDR1 SGHDT and CDR2 YYEEEE. Trimming pared 4 bases from V and 2 bases from J, leaving 5 bases between. The CDR3 has 12 residues. The CDR3 sequence is CASSQNTDTQYF. DNA of the CDR3: TGTGCCAGCAGCCAAAACACAGATACGCAGTATTTT.

As DNA, the CDR3 is TGTGCCATCAGTGACGGGGGCGACTACAATGAGCAGTTCTTC. This translates into CAISDGGDYNEQFF. The genes are TRBV10-3 and TRBJ2-1; D may match TRBD1 or TRBD2 (6 bases each). The CDR3 runs 14 residues. V was shortened by 3 bases and J by 3 bases, with 9 bases between the two germline ends. Germline lookup yields CDR1 ENHRY and CDR2 SYGVKD.

This clone was seen only a few times. This specimen includes other DNA sequences encoding the same CDR3. The chain carries TRBV4-1 and TRBJ2-7; 9 positions agree with TRBD1. With V trimmed by 3 bases and J by 4 bases, 7 bases remained unmatched. The CDR3 consists of 15 residues. Germline V gene data show CDR1 as MGHRA and CDR2 as YSYEKL. The CDR3 coding sequence is TGCGCCAGCAGCCAGTCCGGGACAGGGTCTTACGAGCAGTACTTC. It yields the protein CASSQSGTGSYEQYF.

This clone has just a few counts. The chain recombines TRBV11-3 with TRBJ2-2, with TRBD2 matching 14 bases. This CDR3 contains 17 residues. Trimming cost V 4 bases and J 4 bases; bases outside gene matches: 5. Germline V gives CDR1 SGHNT, CDR2 YENEEA. The CDR3 reads CASSYGLAGGTTGELFF. CDR3 DNA: TGTGCCAGCAGCTACGGACTAGCGGGGGGTACCACCGGGGAGCTGTTTTTT.